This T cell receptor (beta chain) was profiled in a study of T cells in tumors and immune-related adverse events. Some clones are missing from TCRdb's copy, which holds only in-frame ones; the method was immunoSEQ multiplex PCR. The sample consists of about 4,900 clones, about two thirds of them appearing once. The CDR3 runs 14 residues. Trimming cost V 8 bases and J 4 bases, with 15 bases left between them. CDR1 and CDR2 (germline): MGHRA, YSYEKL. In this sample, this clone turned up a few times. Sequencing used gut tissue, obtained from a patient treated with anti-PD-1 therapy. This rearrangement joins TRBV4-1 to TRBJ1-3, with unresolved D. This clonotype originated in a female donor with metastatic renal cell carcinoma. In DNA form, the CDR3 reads TGCGCCAGCTCGATGAGGGTGGAAGGAAACACCATATATTTT. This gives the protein CASSMRVEGNTIYF.